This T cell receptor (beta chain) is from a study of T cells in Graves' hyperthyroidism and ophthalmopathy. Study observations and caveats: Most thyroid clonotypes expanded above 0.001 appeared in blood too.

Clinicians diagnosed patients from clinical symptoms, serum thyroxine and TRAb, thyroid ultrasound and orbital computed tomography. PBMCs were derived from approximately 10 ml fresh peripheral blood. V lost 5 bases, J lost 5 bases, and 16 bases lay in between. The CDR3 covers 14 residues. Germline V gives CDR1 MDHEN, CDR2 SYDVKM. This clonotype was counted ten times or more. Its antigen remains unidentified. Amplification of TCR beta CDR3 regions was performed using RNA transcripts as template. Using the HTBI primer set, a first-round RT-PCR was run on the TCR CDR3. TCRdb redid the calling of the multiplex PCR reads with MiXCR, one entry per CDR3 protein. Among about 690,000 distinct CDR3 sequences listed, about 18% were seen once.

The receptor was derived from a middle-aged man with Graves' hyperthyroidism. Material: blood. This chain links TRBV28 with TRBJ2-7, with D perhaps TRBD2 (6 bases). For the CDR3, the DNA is TGTGCCAGCAGTCCTCCGACTAGACACCACGAGCAGTACTTC. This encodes CASSPPTRHHEQYF.